These T cell receptor beta chains were read from a single sample in a study of blood T cell repertoires in COVID-19. The data were produced by immunoSEQ multiplex PCR, yet TCRdb's version contains in-frame clones alone and is incomplete. The table shows about 180,000 clones, with around 87% occurring only once. Sequencing was done on a sample of peripheral blood. The source of these receptors is a man aged 40-50 years with active or convalescent COVID-19. Both conserved end residues are part of each CDR3. D genes are given only for firm matches. Size tells how often a clone was seen (once, few, many) or the class of an expanded clone, and some rows leave it out.

d_call	v_call	clone_size	j_call	cdr3_nt	cdr3_aa
NA	TRBV30	NA	TRBJ1-1	TGTGCCTGGAGTGAGTGGGGAGGGCGGGGGAGTACTGAAGCTTTCTTT	CAWSEWGGRGSTEAFF
TRBD1	TRBV4-3	NA	TRBJ1-2	TGCGCCAGCAGCCAAGAATGGGGGGACAGGGGGCTTCGAAACTATGGCTACACCTTC	CASSQEWGDRGLRNYGYTF
TRBD1	TRBV19	NA	TRBJ1-5	TGTGCCACCAGAAGCCCGGGACAGGGTGGGAGCGCTCAGCCCCAGCATTTT	CATRSPGQGGSAQPQHF
TRBD2	TRBV5-5	NA	TRBJ2-3	TGTGCCAGCAGCTTTGCGGGGGGTAGGGATACGCAGTATTTT	CASSFAGGRDTQYF
NA	TRBV4-1	few	TRBJ2-5	TGCGCCAGCAGCCAGAGGCTGGGGCCCAGCGGGGAGACCCAGTACTTC	CASSQRLGPSGETQYF
NA	TRBV28	NA	TRBJ1-4	TGTGCCAGCAGTCCAGGGATTGTAGAAAAACTGTTTTTT	CASSPGIVEKLFF
NA	TRBV6-1	NA	TRBJ1-5	TGTGCCAGCAGTGAAAGGGCAGGGAATCAGCCCCAGCATTTT	CASSERAGNQPQHF
NA	TRBV4-1	NA	TRBJ2-3	TGCGCCAGCAGCTACTACGGGAGAAGCACAGATACGCAGTATTTT	CASSYYGRSTDTQYF
TRBD2	TRBV11-1	NA	TRBJ2-7	TGTGCCAGCAGCTCCCCGGGACTAGCGGTCGAGCAGTACTTC	CASSSPGLAVEQYF
NA	TRBV6-5	NA	TRBJ2-2	TGTGCCAGCAGGTTGACTGCGAACACCGGGGAGCTGTTTTTT	CASRLTANTGELFF
TRBD1	TRBV12-5	NA	TRBJ1-6	TGTGCTAGTGGTTTGGAACAGGGGGCGATGGATTCACCCCTCCACTTT	CASGLEQGAMDSPLHF
NA	TRBV5-6	NA	TRBJ1-2	TGTGCCAGCAGCTTTGACAGATCTAAAGGCTATGGCTACACCTTC	CASSFDRSKGYGYTF
TRBD1	TRBV29-1	NA	TRBJ2-7	TGCAGCGGAGCCACCGGGACAGGGGTGAAAGAGCAGTACTTC	CSGATGTGVKEQYF
TRBD1	TRBV9	NA	TRBJ1-1	TGTGCCAGCAGCATCGGACAGGGGAGGGCTGAAGCTTTCTTT	CASSIGQGRAEAFF
NA	TRBV7-2	NA	TRBJ2-1	TGTGCCTCAGGGGAGGGCCCTTATAAGGACAATGAGCAGTTCTTC	CASGEGPYKDNEQFF
TRBD2	TRBV27	NA	TRBJ2-7	TGTGCCAGCAGTTATATCGGACTAGCGGAATACGAGCAGTACTTC	CASSYIGLAEYEQYF
NA	TRBV30	NA	TRBJ1-2	TGTGCCTGGAGTTTACAGGGCGGCTACACCTTC	CAWSLQGGYTF